The 21 T cell receptor beta chains below all came from one sample that was sequenced in a study of identifying expanded T cells in peripheral blood. The data were produced by immunoSEQ multiplex PCR, yet TCRdb's version contains in-frame clones alone and is incomplete. The sample consists of over 85,000 clones, more than 70% of them appearing once. Sample: blood. These receptors originate from a person aged 18 to 75 in good health.

This clone appeared a few times. This chain connects TRBV30 to TRBJ2-6; D ambiguous. The germline CDR1 and CDR2 sequences are GTSNPN and SVGIG (reference sequence). Trimming removed 5 bases from V and 0 bases from J, with 23 bases in between. The CDR3 totals 19 residues. CDR3 coding DNA: TGTGCCTGGTATGCGCACGGACCGACGAGTCCCTCTGGGGCCAACGTCCTGACTTTC. Translated: CAWYAHGPTSPSGANVLTF.

The chain couples TRBV6-5 to TRBJ1-5, with 7 bases fitting TRBD1. V lost 8 bases to trimming and J lost 0 bases; unmatched junction nucleotides: 4. This CDR3 is built from 14 residues. Germline V gives CDR1 MNHEY, CDR2 SVGAGI. CDR3 sequence reads: CASGGQYSNQPQHF. The CDR3 DNA follows: TGTGCCAGCGGGGGACAGTATAGCAATCAGCCCCAGCATTTT.

CDR3 nucleotide sequence: TGTGCCAGCAGCCCCATAGCGGCCAAAAACATTCAGTACTTC. Amino acids: CASSPIAAKNIQYF. The V and J genes are TRBV5-6 and TRBJ2-4, with D possibly being TRBD2 (5 bases). Trimming stripped 4 bases from V and 1 base from J, with 9 bases between. Looked up from germline, CDR1 is SGHDT and CDR2 is YYEEEE. The CDR3 totals 14 residues.

This clone was detected only a few times. This chain links TRBV6-1 with TRBJ2-3; no definite D call. The V gene lost 1 base and the J gene lost 6 bases, with 8 bases spanning the gap. This CDR3 has 13 residues. Germline V gives CDR1 MNHNS, CDR2 SASEGT. This CDR3 reads CASSEGWADTQYF. The DNA for the CDR3 is TGTGCCAGCAGTGAAGGATGGGCCGATACGCAGTATTTT.

This clone was seen only once. The chain uses TRBV4-1 and TRBJ2-1; tentative D call: TRBD2 (5 bases). The germline gives CDR1 MGHRA, CDR2 YSYEKL. V shed 1 base and J shed 2 bases, with 9 bases lying between them. The CDR3 runs 15 residues. The CDR3: CASSQAEGTYNEQFF. The DNA for the CDR3 is TGCGCCAGCAGCCAAGCAGAGGGTACCTACAATGAGCAGTTCTTC.

The chain links TRBV4-1 to TRBJ2-7; the D gene is possibly TRBD2 (5 bases). The CDR3 is 15 amino acids. V lost 1 base to trimming and J lost 3 bases, with 13 bases between them. CDR1 is MGHRA, CDR2 YSYEKL, per germline. CDR3 nucleotide sequence: TGCGCCAGCAGCCAAGGGATTACGGGGTTCTACGAGCAGTACTTC. It specifies CASSQGITGFYEQYF.

The V and J genes are TRBV7-2 and TRBJ2-1, with TRBD2 identical over 8 bases. This CDR3 has 14 residues. CDR1 and CDR2 from the germline V gene are SGHTA and FQGNSA. V gave up 5 bases and J gave up 6 bases; unmatched junction bases: 6. Here the CDR3 reads CASSNLRGGNEQFF. In nucleotides, the CDR3 is TGTGCCAGCAGCAACCTACGGGGGGGCAATGAGCAGTTCTTC.

The chain is built from TRBV4-3 and TRBJ1-4, with TRBD1 as a possible D gene (5 bases). Germline loops: CDR1 LGHNA, CDR2 YSLEER. The CDR3 extends over 18 amino acids. V was pared by 0 bases and J by 7 bases, with 21 bases between. The CDR3 sequence is CASSQERGGGGLIEKLFF. In DNA form, the CDR3 reads TGCGCCAGCAGCCAAGAAAGAGGCGGGGGAGGGTTGATTGAAAAACTGTTTTTT.

The CDR3 region has the DNA TGTGCCAGCAGCTTAGCCGGGAGCGGCTCCTACGAGCAGTACTTC. It codes for CASSLAGSGSYEQYF. The chain joins TRBV7-9 to TRBJ2-7; maybe TRBD2 (6 bases). CDR1 is SEHNR and CDR2 is FQNEAQ in the germline V gene (reference sequence). The CDR3 consists of 15 residues. V was trimmed by 0 bases and J by 0 bases, leaving 9 bases between them.

The chain links TRBV18 to TRBJ1-4; no clear D. This CDR3 has 16 residues. The germline V gene has CDR1 KGHSH and CDR2 LQKENI. The V gene lost 3 bases and the J gene lost 0 bases, with 11 bases spanning the gap. The chain's CDR3 is CASSPQRGATNEKLFF. CDR3 coding DNA: TGTGCCAGCTCACCTCAGCGGGGAGCAACTAATGAAAAACTGTTTTTT.

The chain carries TRBV5-4 and TRBJ2-1; D is possibly TRBD1 (6 bases). The CDR3 is made up of 15 amino acids. V was cut by 4 bases and J by 5 bases, with 16 bases left in between. The germline CDR1 and CDR2 sequences are SGHNT and YYREEE (reference sequence). DNA of the CDR3: TGTGCCAGCAGCACCCGGGACAACTTAAACAATGAGCAGTTCTTC. Translation gives CASSTRDNLNNEQFF.

This chain links TRBV6-5 with TRBJ2-5; no clear D gene. V was shortened by 6 bases and J by 3 bases, with 14 bases between the two germline ends. The CDR3 sequence is 14 residues long. Germline loops: CDR1 MNHEY, CDR2 SVGAGI. CDR3 bases: TGTGCCAGCAGCCCACTCAGCAGAAAAGAGACCCAGTACTTC. This translates into CASSPLSRKETQYF.

This sequence joins TRBV11-1 and TRBJ1-2, with D possibly TRBD1 on 6 matching bases. This CDR3 region has 12 residues. V was shortened by 5 bases and J by 6 bases, with 10 bases between the two germline ends. Per the germline V gene, CDR1 is SGHAT and CDR2 is FQDESV (reference sequence). The CDR3: CASSQNRDGYTF. The CDR3 bases are TGTGCCAGCAGCCAAAACAGGGATGGCTACACCTTC.

This clone was counted once. The chain combines TRBV4-1 with TRBJ1-5; TRBD1 is a possible D gene (5 bases). The germline V and J ends were trimmed by 0 bases and 0 bases, with 12 bases remaining between them. Germline V gene lookup returns CDR1 MGHRA and CDR2 YSYEKL. There are 17 residues in the CDR3. The CDR3, as DNA: TGCGCCAGCAGCCAAGATTTGGGCAGGGCTAGCAATCAGCCCCAGCATTTT. Translation gives CASSQDLGRASNQPQHF.

V usage is TRBV7-9 and J usage is TRBJ2-5, with TRBD2 matching 7 bases. Germline trimming cut 8 bases from V and 5 bases from J; bases unmatched to any gene: 11. The germline CDR1 and CDR2 sequences are SEHNR and FQNEAQ (reference sequence). This CDR3 region has 14 residues. CDR3 in amino acids: CASGRGAGLETQYF. The CDR3 nucleotides read TGTGCCAGCGGGAGGGGCGCGGGTTTGGAGACCCAGTACTTC.

V and J are TRBV5-1 and TRBJ1-1; maybe TRBD1 (5 bases). The CDR3 totals 13 residues. Trimming stripped 4 bases from V and 6 bases from J, with 13 bases between. Germline V gene lookup returns CDR1 SGHRS and CDR2 YFSETQ. CDR3 in DNA: TGCGCCAGCAGCCAGGGATATTTGTCTGAAGCTTTCTTT. Amino acid sequence: CASSQGYLSEAFF.

The chain employs TRBV18 and TRBJ2-1; D possibly uses TRBD1 or TRBD2 (6 bases each). This CDR3 is built from 15 residues. V was shortened by 4 bases and J by 8 bases, with 18 bases between the two germline ends. CDR1 KGHSH and CDR2 LQKENI come from the germline V gene. CDR3 amino acids: CASSLWTGARDEQFF. As DNA, the CDR3 is TGTGCCAGCTCACTCTGGACGGGGGCCAGAGATGAGCAGTTCTTC.

V is TRBV7-9 and J is TRBJ1-1; D is unclear. Germline CDR1 and CDR2: SEHNR and FQNEAQ (reference sequence). The V end lost 1 base, the J end lost 3 bases, and 18 bases lay between the germline ends. The CDR3 spans 17 residues. CDR3 region: CASSLGDEVLLDTEAFF. The DNA of the CDR3 is TGTGCCAGCAGCTTAGGGGATGAAGTATTATTGGACACTGAAGCTTTCTTT.

V gene TRBV5-1 combines with J gene TRBJ2-7; D might be TRBD2 (6 bases). CDR1 is SGHRS, CDR2 YFSETQ, per germline. Trimming took off 0 bases at V and 3 bases at J, with 13 bases between the two ends. This CDR3 region has 15 residues. CDR3 sequence: CASSLGVAENYEQYF. In DNA form, the CDR3 reads TGCGCCAGCAGCTTGGGAGTAGCGGAGAACTACGAGCAGTACTTC.

The chain joins TRBV7-3 to TRBJ2-3; 7 bases match TRBD1. The V and J ends lost 6 bases and 1 base, in that order; junction bases with no gene match: 7. The CDR3 spans 15 residues. CDR1 and CDR2 (germline): SGHTA, FQGTGA. CDR3 DNA sequence: TGTGCCAGCAGACCCGGACAGGCTGGCACAGATACGCAGTATTTT. It codes for CASRPGQAGTDTQYF. The full variable domain, completed using reference TRBV7-3 and TRBJ2-3, is GAGVSQTPSNKVTEKGKYVELRCDPISGHTALYWYRQSLGQGPEFLIYFQGTGAADDSGLPNDRFFAVRPEGSVSTLKIQRTERGDSAVYLCASRPGQAGTDTQYFGPGTRLTVL.

This chain connects TRBV7-2 to TRBJ2-1, with D perhaps matching TRBD1 (5 bases). V lost 1 base, J lost 6 bases, and 13 bases lay in between. The germline gives CDR1 SGHTA, CDR2 FQGNSA. This CDR3 comprises 15 residues. This CDR3 is CASSLGGSSLNEQFF. CDR3 in DNA: TGTGCCAGCAGCTTAGGGGGCAGCAGCCTCAATGAGCAGTTCTTC.